Following are 27 T cell receptor beta chains from one sample sequenced in a study of control samples from healthy donors and cancer patients. Repertoires were generated with immunoSEQ multiplex PCR, while TCRdb's copy carries only in-frame clones and drops some. The sample contains 100,000 to 150,000 clones, roughly 90% of which appear only once. The material sequenced was blood. All receptors derive from a man between 18 and 35 years old in good health.

This CDR3 is CASSPFGGGSHEQYF. The CDR3 region has the DNA TGTGCCAGCAGCCCATTTGGGGGAGGGTCCCACGAGCAGTACTTC. V usage is TRBV7-2 and J usage is TRBJ2-7; 7 bases are a match to TRBD2. The length of the CDR3 is 15 residues. The germline gives CDR1 SGHTA, CDR2 FQGNSA. Unmatched junction bases numbered 12, after V lost 5 bases and J lost 5 bases.

The genes are TRBV7-3 and TRBJ2-3, with D perhaps being TRBD1 or TRBD2 (6 bases each). This CDR3 is built from 17 residues. Germline CDR1 SGHTA, CDR2 FQGTGA. The V end lost 0 bases, the J end lost 3 bases, and 16 bases lay between the germline ends. CDR3 coding DNA: TGTGCCAGCAGCTTAACGGGGGGCACAGGGCGAACAGATACGCAGTATTTT. Its translation: CASSLTGGTGRTDTQYF. Full variable domain (missing parts from reference TRBV7-3 and TRBJ2-3): GAGVSQTPSNKVTEKGKYVELRCDPISGHTALYWYRQSLGQGPEFLIYFQGTGAADDSGLPNDRFFAVRPEGSVSTLKIQRTERGDSAVYLCASSLTGGTGRTDTQYFGPGTRLTVL.

V usage is TRBV19 and J usage is TRBJ1-5; maybe TRBD1 (5 bases). CDR1 LNHDA and CDR2 SQIVND come from the germline V gene (reference sequence). CDR3 length: 13 amino acids. V lost 7 bases and J lost 4, with 11 bases in between. CDR3 nucleotides: TGTGCCAGTATCGAAGGGGTTAATCAGCCCCAGCATTTT. Translating gives CASIEGVNQPQHF.

J is TRBJ2-1 and V is TRBV6-4; D is perhaps TRBD1 (5 bases). V shed 0 bases and J shed 2 bases, with 17 bases lying between them. The CDR3 runs 18 residues. From germline, CDR1 is MRHNA and CDR2 SNTAGT. CDR3 sequence reads: CASSDSIGTGTTYNEQFF. The CDR3 nucleotides read TGTGCCAGCAGTGACTCGATTGGTACAGGCACTACCTACAATGAGCAGTTCTTC.

The chain has TRBV3-1 (or the pseudogene TRBV3-2) and TRBJ1-2; 9 bases fit TRBD1. This CDR3 is 16 amino acids long. Germline V gene lookup returns CDR1 LGHDT and CDR2 YNNKEL (reference sequence). Germline trimming cut 4 bases from V and 8 bases from J; bases unmatched to any gene: 14. DNA of the CDR3: TGTGCCAGCAGCCCTTATACAGGGGGCGCTACGGGGGGCTACACCTTC. Its protein is CASSPYTGGATGGYTF.

The V and J genes are TRBV6-6 and TRBJ2-1, with 8 positions matching TRBD2. Germline CDR1 MNHNY, CDR2 SVGAGI (reference sequence). The trim removed 4 bases at V and 6 bases at J, leaving 5 bases unmatched. This CDR3 is built from 14 residues. CDR3 DNA: TGTGCCAGCAGTTCCAGCGGGAGAGGCAATGAGCAGTTCTTC. Its translation: CASSSSGRGNEQFF.

The chain is built from TRBV6-5 and TRBJ2-7; D not certain. Germline assignment: CDR1 MNHEY and CDR2 SVGAGI. This CDR3 has 11 amino acids. V was trimmed by 5 bases and J by 1 base, leaving 3 bases between them. CDR3 nucleotide sequence: TGTGCCAGCAGTACTTCCTACGAGCAGTACTTC. Translation gives CASSTSYEQYF.

This chain uses TRBV10-3 with TRBJ2-5; tentatively, D is TRBD1 (6 bases). The CDR3 length is 15 residues. Germline values: CDR1 ENHRY, CDR2 SYGVKD. The V end lost 9 bases, the J end lost 1 base, and 18 bases lay between the germline ends. The CDR3, as DNA: TGTGCCATAAAGGAAGGGGGAGCGACCCAAGAGACCCAGTACTTC. Protein: CAIKEGGATQETQYF.

The chain combines TRBV2 with TRBJ1-1; the D is unclear. This CDR3 has 10 residues. With 10 bases removed from V and 8 bases from J, the gap between germline ends came to 11 bases. The germline gives CDR1 SNHLY, CDR2 FYNNEI. The CDR3 is CATLSGEAFF. DNA of the CDR3: TGTGCCACCCTATCAGGAGAAGCTTTCTTT.

This chain connects TRBV15 to TRBJ2-1, with unresolved D. V lost 1 base to trimming and J lost 6 bases, with 4 bases between them. CDR3 length equals 12 residues. CDR1 and CDR2 from the germline V gene are LNHNV and YYDKDF (reference sequence). CDR3 region: CATSRAGNEQFF. As DNA, the CDR3 is TGTGCCACCAGCAGAGCCGGCAATGAGCAGTTCTTC.

The rearrangement joins TRBV28 to TRBJ1-3; D remains ambiguous. This CDR3 has 15 amino acids. Germline V gene sequence: CDR1 MDHEN, CDR2 SYDVKM. V lost 3 bases to trimming and J lost 0 bases, with 9 bases between them. CDR3 bases: TGTGCCAGCAGTTTCTTGGTGAGCTCTGGAAACACCATATATTTT. Protein sequence: CASSFLVSSGNTIYF.

This chain links TRBV11-3 with TRBJ1-1; D ambiguous. Looked up from germline, CDR1 is SGHNT and CDR2 is YENEEA. The CDR3 extends over 14 amino acids. Between the trimmed V and J ends, which lost 5 bases and 0 bases, there was a span of 10 bases. The CDR3 loop reads CASSATALNTEAFF. The CDR3 nucleotides read TGTGCCAGCAGCGCAACAGCCTTGAACACTGAAGCTTTCTTT.

V usage is TRBV29-1 and J usage is TRBJ2-5; D uncertain. This CDR3 contains 15 residues. Germline V gives CDR1 SQVTM, CDR2 ANQGSEA. The germline V and J ends were trimmed by 4 bases and 2 bases, with 17 bases remaining between them. The DNA of the CDR3 is TGCAGCGTTGTGCCGGACCCCGAAGATCAAGAGACCCAGTACTTC. Protein: CSVVPDPEDQETQYF.

In the case of this clone: The sample carries other DNA sequences with the same CDR3. CDR3 sequence: CASSLTGGLYEQYF. The CDR3 DNA is TGTGCCAGCAGCTTGACAGGGGGCCTCTACGAGCAGTACTTC. J is TRBJ2-7 and V is TRBV28; 10 bases line up with TRBD1. The CDR3 sequence is 14 residues long. Losses at the gene ends were 6 bases for V and 3 bases for J; bases not matched to a gene: 5. Germline CDR1 is MDHEN and CDR2 is SYDVKM. The full variable domain, with the rest looked up from reference TRBV28 and TRBJ2-7, is DVKVTQSSRYLVKRTGEKVFLECVQDMDHENMFWYRQDPGLGLRLIYFSYDVKMKEKGDIPEGYSVSREKKERFSLILESASTNQTSMYLCASSLTGGLYEQYFGPGTRLTVT.

This chain links TRBV30 with TRBJ2-7; D is perhaps TRBD1 or TRBD2 (7 bases each). This CDR3 is built from 13 residues. Germline V gene data show CDR1 as GTSNPN and CDR2 as SVGIG (reference sequence). The V gene lost 1 base and the J gene lost 6 bases, with 13 bases spanning the gap. The CDR3 loop reads CAWSAGGGGEQYF. CDR3 nucleotides: TGTGCCTGGAGTGCAGGGGGAGGGGGCGAGCAGTACTTC.

V is TRBV9 and J is TRBJ1-1; maybe TRBD1 (5 bases). Germline V gene lookup returns CDR1 SGDLS and CDR2 YYNGEE. V gave up 4 bases and J gave up 3 bases, with 16 bases separating them. The CDR3 sequence is 15 residues long. CDR3 coding DNA: TGTGCCAGCAGCACCGAGGGAGGGGCGTACACTGAAGCTTTCTTT. Residues: CASSTEGGAYTEAFF.

The chain combines TRBV4-3 with TRBJ2-5; the D gene is possibly TRBD1 (5 bases). Trimming took 3 bases from V and 2 from J, leaving 13 bases between them. Germline CDR1 reads LGHNA; CDR2 reads YSLEER. The CDR3 contains 15 residues. This chain's CDR3 is CASSQRADRQETQYF. The DNA for the CDR3 is TGCGCCAGCAGCCAGAGAGCCGACAGACAAGAGACCCAGTACTTC.

The chain couples TRBV5-4 to TRBJ2-5; no definite D call. The V gene lost 4 bases and the J gene lost 5 bases, with 24 bases spanning the gap. The CDR3 has 17 residues. Germline assignment: CDR1 SGHNT and CDR2 YYREEE (reference sequence). CDR3 coding DNA: TGTGCCAGCAGCCCGCACTCCACATGGCCCCCCTCGGAGACCCAGTACTTC. Amino acid sequence: CASSPHSTWPPSETQYF.

This clone was found once. The chain employs TRBV6-1 and TRBJ1-4, with D perhaps TRBD1 (6 bases). With 4 bases removed from V and 6 bases from J, the gap between germline ends came to 21 bases. The CDR3 covers 17 residues. Germline V CDR1 and CDR2: MNHNS, SASEGT. CDR3 coding DNA: TGTGCCAGCAGTGCCGGGACACAAGGAGAGGTATATGAAAAACTGTTTTTT. Its protein is CASSAGTQGEVYEKLFF.

The V gene is TRBV7-6, the J gene TRBJ2-1, with a possible D match to TRBD2 (6 bases). The V end was cut by 8 bases, the J end by 4 bases, with 24 bases between. Germline CDR1 is SGHVS and CDR2 is FNYEAQ. This CDR3 spans 17 amino acids. The CDR3 here is CASSLAGWGVAYNEQFF. Here the CDR3 DNA reads TGTGCCAGCTCTCTAGCCGGATGGGGGGTGGCGTACAATGAGCAGTTCTTC.

The chain links TRBV10-3 to TRBJ1-4; the D is unclear. The CDR3 runs 14 residues. The V and J ends lost 4 bases and 4 bases respectively, with 10 bases between them. CDR1 ENHRY and CDR2 SYGVKD come from the germline V gene. DNA of the CDR3: TGTGCCATCAGTGCTGGCGGAGATAATGAAAAACTGTTTTTT. Its translation: CAISAGGDNEKLFF.

The CDR3 region has the DNA TGTGCCAGTAGTATGACCCTCCTGGCAGGCTCTGGAAACACCATATATTTT. Its protein product is CASSMTLLAGSGNTIYF. The chain uses TRBV19 and TRBJ1-3, with no clear D. The V end was cut by 3 bases, the J end by 0 bases, with 15 bases between. The CDR3 loop spans 17 amino acids. Germline assignment: CDR1 LNHDA and CDR2 SQIVND (reference sequence).

CDR3 region: CASTIAQGVSGYTF. CDR3 DNA: TGTGCCAGTACGATTGCACAGGGGGTATCTGGCTACACCTTC. The chain has TRBV19 and TRBJ1-2, with 8 bases fitting TRBD1. Germline V gene data show CDR1 as LNHDA and CDR2 as SQIVND (reference sequence). The CDR3 has 14 amino acids. V trimming: 7 bases; J trimming: 7 bases; junction bases outside the gene matches: 11.

V is TRBV29-1 and J is TRBJ2-4, with D maybe TRBD1 (6 bases). V lost 7 bases, J lost 2 bases, and 9 bases lay in between. This CDR3 is built from 12 residues. Germline CDR1 is SQVTM and CDR2 is ANQGSEA. CDR3 protein: CSARDTKNIQYF. CDR3 sequence (DNA): TGCAGCGCCCGGGACACCAAAAACATTCAGTACTTC.

The V and J genes are TRBV29-1 and TRBJ1-3; D unclear. Germline V gene data show CDR1 as SQVTM and CDR2 as ANQGSEA. The CDR3 has 14 amino acids. The V end lost 7 bases, the J end lost 9 bases, and 22 bases lay between the germline ends. CDR3 region: CSASSGSSESTIYF. The CDR3 DNA follows: TGCAGCGCTTCCTCCGGGTCCTCGGAATCCACCATATATTTT.

This chain connects TRBV5-1 to TRBJ1-6; D perhaps matches TRBD1 (5 bases). This CDR3 is 15 amino acids long. Trimming took off 2 bases at V and 4 bases at J, with 10 bases between the two ends. Germline CDR1 reads SGHRS; CDR2 reads YFSETQ. This chain's CDR3 is CASSFGTDYNSPLHF. The CDR3 DNA reads as TGCGCCAGCAGCTTCGGGACGGATTATAATTCACCCCTCCACTTT.

V gene TRBV7-3 combines with J gene TRBJ2-5; D is unresolved. Looked up from germline, CDR1 is SGHTA and CDR2 is FQGTGA. Trimming removed 5 bases at V and 5 bases at J, with 12 bases between. The CDR3 is 13 amino acids. The CDR3 protein is CASSPGSRETQYF. CDR3 coding DNA: TGTGCCAGCAGCCCCGGCTCGAGGGAGACCCAGTACTTC.